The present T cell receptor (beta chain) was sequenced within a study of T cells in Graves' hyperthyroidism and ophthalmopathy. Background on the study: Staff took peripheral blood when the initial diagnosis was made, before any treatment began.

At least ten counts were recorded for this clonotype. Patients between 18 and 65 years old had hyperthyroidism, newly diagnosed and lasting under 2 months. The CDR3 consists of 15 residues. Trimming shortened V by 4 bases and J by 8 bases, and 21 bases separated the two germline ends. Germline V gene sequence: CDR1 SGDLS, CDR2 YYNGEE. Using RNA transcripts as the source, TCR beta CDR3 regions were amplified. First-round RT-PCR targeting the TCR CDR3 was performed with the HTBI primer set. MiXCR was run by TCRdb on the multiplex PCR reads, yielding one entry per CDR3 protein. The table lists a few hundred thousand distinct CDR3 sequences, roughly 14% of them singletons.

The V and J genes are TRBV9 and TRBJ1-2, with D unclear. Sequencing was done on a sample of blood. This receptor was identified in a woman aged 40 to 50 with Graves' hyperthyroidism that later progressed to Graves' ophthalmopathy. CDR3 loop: CASSPLEGSGEGYTF. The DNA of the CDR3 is TGTGCCAGCAGCCCCCTGGAGGGATCCGGTGAGGGCTACACCTTC. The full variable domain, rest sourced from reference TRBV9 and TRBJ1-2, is DSGVTQTPKHLITATGQRVTLRCSPRSGDLSVYWYQQSLDQGLQFLIQYYNGEERAKGNILERFSAQQFPDLHSELNLSSLELGDSALYFCASSPLEGSGEGYTFGSGTRLTVV.